The present entry profiles one TCR beta chain with its context. Its specific antigen is unknown. One base away there is no much larger clone; base qualities are not given. The germline V gene (reference sequence) specifies LNHDA as CDR1 and SQIVND as CDR2. The V end gives up 4 bases and the J end 1 base, leaving 3 bases in the junction not matched to a gene. The CDR3 runs 15 residues from the cysteine to the phenylalanine. Only the CDR3 DNA is retained, 45 bases long and in frame from the first base. This record belongs to a study of cytotoxic CD8 clonotypes in ibrutinib-treated CLL (dated by TCRdb to about 2021). Regarding the research as a whole: The cohort was composed of ten to eleven relapsed/refractory and approximately 16 treatment-naive patients; IGHV unmutated status was identified in roughly 17 patients. Partial responses were observed in roughly 24 patients and complete responses in 2; after a median follow-up of 68 months, remission was maintained in around 14 patients and progression was observed in roughly twelve. Response samples were taken after a median of approximately 12 months on treatment, ranging from about 6 to 40 months. An average of about 250,000 productive templates and some 100,000 productive rearrangements was obtained per sample. Longitudinal samples were available for about 30% of the roughly 86 trial participants. Cryopreserved peripheral blood mononuclear cells were collected at three points: before therapy, at response, and at either sustained remission or disease progression. Broad study findings and their caveats: At baseline, clonality was higher than in age-matched healthy donors and showed a strong correlation with circulating CD8+ T-cell counts. Public clonotypes were rare and either contracted or stayed stable during treatment, and the rise in clonality at ibrutinib response reflected the expansion of private clonotypes. Sampling times were not matched between patients in sustained remission and patients whose disease was progressing, and lymph node repertoires were not examined. Clonality increased at ibrutinib response, stayed stable in sustained remission, and fell back toward baseline at progression.

For TCR beta library preparation, approximately 1.9 micrograms of genomic DNA was extracted from cryopreserved PBMCs. Longitudinal blood samples from CLL patients on ibrutinib monotherapy underwent high-throughput TCR beta sequencing. Patients were enrolled in a phase 2 open-label single-center ibrutinib monotherapy trial. A MiSeq instrument was used for deep resolution sequencing, which targeted depths ranging from 1 in 1 million up to 1 in 200,000 T cells, with coverage averaging 10x for each clonotype. The immunoSEQ hsTCRB Kit was used to generate the TCR beta libraries. The authors' pipeline ran thus. Data were analyzed with ImmunoSEQ Data Assistant and ImmunoSEQ Analyzer, with V, D and J genes assigned per IMGT definitions. Clonality, with values ranging from 0 to 1, was calculated as one minus the normalized Shannon entropy of productive rearrangement frequencies. Only overrepresented clonotypes making up at least 0.05% of each patient's repertoire were included in the public clonotype analysis. Approximately 13 age-matched healthy donor repertoires from immuneACCESS served as clonality controls. This is the immuneACCESS table as TCRdb keeps it, with only in-frame sequences that have V and J called. A part of the clones is gone; compared with another copy, unresolved V genes explain less than half, and the rest is unexplained. V and J calls and clone size follow that table, whereas D and trimming were derived from the DNA. The sample contains tens of thousands of clones, around 84% of them found a single time. The top ten hold roughly 5.4% of the sample.

The chain is assembled from TRBV19 and TRBJ2-7; 11 bases in the junction line up with TRBD2. The sequences come from PBMCs, collected before ibrutinib treatment. The sequence was obtained from a human donor with chronic lymphocytic leukemia. CDR3 region: CASSRSSGRSYEQYF. The DNA sequence is as follows: TGTGCCAGTAGTAGATCTAGCGGGAGGTCCTACGAGCAGTACTTC.